The 29 T cell receptor beta chains listed next were all sequenced from one sample in a study of neurological immune-mediated disorders. TCRdb reprocessed the 5' RACE reads with MiXCR, giving one entry per CDR3 protein. The data show about 30,000 distinct CDR3 sequences, approximately 5.3% seen once. Sequenced: CD4+ T cells from blood. The receptors were gathered from a woman aged 45-65 years in good health.

This clonotype was seen ten or more times. The CDR3 reads CASSQGGVDSQIYGYTF. The CDR3 DNA reads TGTGCCAGCAGCCAAGGCGGGGTGGACAGTCAAATTTATGGCTACACCTTC. This rearrangement joins TRBV14 to TRBJ1-2; D may be TRBD1 (6 bases). The germline V gene has CDR1 SGHDN and CDR2 FVKESK. The CDR3 has 17 amino acids. Trimming left V 1 base short and J 5 bases short, with 20 bases between.

This clonotype was observed at least ten times. This chain links TRBV5-1 with TRBJ1-5; 7 bases map to TRBD1. Germline V lookup: CDR1 SGHRS, CDR2 YFSETQ. This CDR3 comprises 15 residues. V was pared by 4 bases and J by 1 base, with 5 bases of the junction left unmatched. DNA of the CDR3: TGCGCCAGCAGCCCCGGGACAGAGAGCAATCAGCCCCAGCATTTT. Translated: CASSPGTESNQPQHF.

This clonotype was counted many times. The rearrangement joins TRBV21-1 to TRBJ2-3; the D call in the table, TRBD1, was not verified against the DNA. TRBV21-1 is a pseudogene. This CDR3 region has 16 residues. CDR3 region: CASSSTGRWCTDTQYF. The DNA for the CDR3 is TGTGCCAGCAGCAGCACAGGGAGGTGGTGCACAGATACGCAGTATTTT.

Many counts were recorded for this clonotype. This rearrangement joins TRBV12-3 or TRBV12-4 to TRBJ2-2, with 10 bases that match TRBD1. Trimming cost V 7 bases and J 6 bases; bases outside gene matches: 2. The CDR3 spans 13 residues. The CDR3 spells CASTTGGSGELFF. The DNA of the CDR3 is TGTGCCAGCACGACAGGGGGCTCCGGGGAGCTGTTTTTT.

This clonotype was detected ten times or more. The chain joins TRBV18 to TRBJ1-5; possible D gene TRBD1, 6 bases. Germline V lookup: CDR1 KGHSH, CDR2 LQKENI. The CDR3 contains 18 residues. Trimming removed 1 base from V and 0 bases from J, with 16 bases in between. DNA of the CDR3: TGTGCCAGCTCACCACGACAGGCCCTTATTGATAGCAATCAGCCCCAGCATTTT. Translating it yields CASSPRQALIDSNQPQHF.

This clonotype was seen many times. The CDR3 nucleotides are TGTGCCAGCAGCTGGGCCGGACAGGAGAGTACTGAAGCTTTCTTT. This codes for CASSWAGQESTEAFF. This chain uses TRBV5-5 with TRBJ1-1, with 7 bases that match TRBD1. The CDR3 consists of 15 residues. In germline, CDR1 is SGHKS, CDR2 YYEKEE (reference sequence). The junction had 10 bases not matched to a gene; V was cut back by 3 bases and J by 5 bases.

At least ten counts were recorded for this clonotype. This chain connects TRBV20-1 to TRBJ2-1; 14 bases line up with TRBD2. CDR1 is DFQATT, CDR2 SNEGSKA, per germline (reference sequence). The ends lost 0 bases at V and 13 bases at J; junction bases unmatched: 11. The CDR3 contains 16 residues. The CDR3 DNA follows: TGCAGTGCTAGAGATGGGACTAGCGGGAGAGCCAAGCCACAGTTCTTC. As protein: CSARDGTSGRAKPQFF.

This clonotype was seen at least ten times. This chain joins TRBV7-3 and TRBJ2-2; 11 positions agree with TRBD2. In germline, CDR1 is SGHTA, CDR2 FQGTGA. The CDR3 is 15 residues long. The junction had 0 bases not matched to a gene; V was cut back by 5 bases and J by 1 base. CDR3 residues: CASSLAGGNTGELFF. The DNA of the CDR3 is TGTGCCAGCAGCCTAGCGGGAGGGAACACCGGGGAGCTGTTTTTT.

This clonotype was counted many times. The CDR3 is CASSLTIAAYEQYF. CDR3 in DNA: TGCGCCAGCAGCTTGACCATCGCGGCCTACGAGCAGTACTTC. The chain recombines TRBV5-1 with TRBJ2-7; D remains ambiguous. Per germline, CDR1 SGHRS and CDR2 YFSETQ. There are 14 residues in the CDR3. Trimming stripped 1 base from V and 2 bases from J, with 10 bases between.

By share, this clonotype counts as medium-sized (0.01 to 0.1%). CDR3 sequence: CASSSRQGGYEQYF. For the CDR3, the DNA is TGCGCCAGCAGCTCGAGACAGGGAGGCTACGAGCAGTACTTC. The chain carries TRBV5-1 and TRBJ2-7, with a tentative D call TRBD1 (7 bases). CDR1 is SGHRS, CDR2 YFSETQ, per germline. V lost 3 bases and J lost 3, with 13 bases in between. This CDR3 has 14 residues.

This clonotype showed up many times. The chain links TRBV7-9 to TRBJ1-1, with D possibly TRBD1 on 6 matching bases. V was cut by 5 bases and J by 2 bases, with 15 bases left in between. CDR3 length: 15 residues. Germline values: CDR1 SEHNR, CDR2 FQNEAQ (reference sequence). CDR3 sequence reads: CASSPMGGLNTEAFF. The CDR3 DNA reads as TGTGCCAGCAGCCCGATGGGGGGGCTAAACACTGAAGCTTTCTTT.

This clonotype was found many times. The chain has TRBV28 and TRBJ2-7; 11 positions match TRBD1. J was trimmed by 4 bases and V by 6 bases; bases with no gene match: 8. From germline, CDR1 is MDHEN and CDR2 SYDVKM. This CDR3 comprises 15 residues. The DNA of the CDR3 is TGTGCCAGCAGCCCAGGCGGGACAGGGGGATACGAGCAGTACTTC. Residues: CASSPGGTGGYEQYF.

This clonotype was seen many times. The rearrangement uses TRBV7-9 and TRBJ2-2; 8 bases are a match to TRBD1. With 5 bases clipped from V and 4 bases from J, the junction kept 0 bases outside the gene matches. CDR1 is SEHNR and CDR2 is FQNEAQ in the germline V gene (reference sequence). This CDR3 has 13 residues. The DNA for the CDR3 is TGTGCCAGCAGCACAGGGGGCACCGGGGAGCTGTTTTTT. Amino acid sequence: CASSTGGTGELFF.

Ten or more counts support this clonotype. The rearrangement uses TRBV5-6 and TRBJ2-5, with D hard to call. The V end was cut by 0 bases, the J end by 1 base, with 7 bases between. Germline loops: CDR1 SGHDT, CDR2 YYEEEE. This CDR3 contains 14 residues. The CDR3 region is CASSLVGPQETQYF. Here the CDR3 DNA reads TGTGCCAGCAGCTTGGTAGGACCCCAAGAGACCCAGTACTTC.

Many counts were recorded for this clonotype. The chain combines TRBV28 with TRBJ2-7; TRBD1 matches at 8 bases. This CDR3 comprises 15 residues. Germline CDR1 and CDR2: MDHEN and SYDVKM. The ends lost 2 bases at V and 3 bases at J; junction bases unmatched: 6. This CDR3 is CASSLIGTGNYEQYF. CDR3 coding DNA: TGTGCCAGCAGTTTAATCGGGACAGGAAACTACGAGCAGTACTTC. Combining the CDR3 with reference TRBV28 and TRBJ2-7 gives the whole variable domain DVKVTQSSRYLVKRTGEKVFLECVQDMDHENMFWYRQDPGLGLRLIYFSYDVKMKEKGDIPEGYSVSREKKERFSLILESASTNQTSMYLCASSLIGTGNYEQYFGPGTRLTVT.

This clonotype was detected many times. This chain joins TRBV29-1 and TRBJ2-7; 7 bases line up with TRBD1. The length of the CDR3 is 12 residues. Per germline, CDR1 SQVTM and CDR2 ANQGSEA. V lost 7 bases to trimming and J lost 4 bases; unmatched junction nucleotides: 7. This chain's CDR3 is CSGGTVPYEQYF. The CDR3 DNA is TGCAGCGGGGGGACAGTCCCTTACGAGCAGTACTTC.

This clonotype was recorded many times. The J gene is TRBJ2-3, the V gene TRBV11-2, with 9 bases matching TRBD2. Trimming took 7 bases from V and 1 from J; bases not matched to a gene: 9. This CDR3 has 16 amino acids. Germline-derived CDR1 and CDR2 are SGHAT and FQNNGV. The chain's CDR3 is CASTTLAGGRTDTQYF. The CDR3 DNA reads as TGTGCCAGCACCACCTTGGCGGGAGGGCGCACAGATACGCAGTATTTT.

DNA for the CDR3: TGTGCCAGCAGTGAAATGGCTAGCGGGGGTTACGAGCAGTACTTC. As protein: CASSEMASGGYEQYF. J is TRBJ2-7 and V is TRBV6-1; 10 nucleotides match TRBD2. Trimming cost V 2 bases and J 4 bases; bases outside gene matches: 5. This CDR3 has 15 amino acids. The germline CDR1 and CDR2 sequences are MNHNS and SASEGT.

This clonotype has at least ten counts. Compared with germline, one end of the junction differs, possibly owing to a read error. V usage is TRBV4-1 and J usage is TRBJ2-3; TRBD1 might be the D (6 bases). CDR1 and CDR2 (germline): MGHRA, YSYEKL. This CDR3 comprises 15 residues. CDR3 loop: CASTQGTGTNMKQYF. CDR3 bases: TGCGCCAGCACCCAAGGAACAGGGACCAATATGAAGCAGTATTTT.

Many counts were recorded for this clonotype. The chain employs TRBV20-1 and TRBJ1-6, with a possible D match to TRBD1 (5 bases). This CDR3 region has 15 residues. V was clipped by 6 bases and J by 6 bases, with 18 bases between them. Looked up from germline, CDR1 is DFQATT and CDR2 is SNEGSKA (reference sequence). The CDR3 DNA follows: TGCAGTGCACCCCAACAGGCTCGAACTAATTCACCCCTCCACTTT. Its protein is CSAPQQARTNSPLHF.

This clonotype has at least ten counts. The V call is TRBV6-1, the J call TRBJ1-2; no firm D call. There are 13 residues in the CDR3. Germline values: CDR1 MNHNS, CDR2 SASEGT. Trimming shortened V by 1 base and J by 0 bases, and 3 bases separated the two germline ends. The CDR3 nucleotides read TGTGCCAGCAGTGAAGTCACTAACTATGGCTACACCTTC. It encodes CASSEVTNYGYTF.

This clonotype was recorded many times. The chain links TRBV5-1 to TRBJ1-1, with 7 bases that match TRBD1. The CDR3 is 16 amino acids. Germline CDR1 and CDR2: SGHRS and YFSETQ. With 1 base clipped from V and 0 bases from J, the junction kept 6 bases outside the gene matches. The CDR3 protein is CASSLLSGTVNTEAFF. The CDR3 bases are TGCGCCAGCAGCTTGCTCTCCGGGACAGTGAACACTGAAGCTTTCTTT. The whole variable domain, remainder taken from reference TRBV5-1 and TRBJ1-1, is KAGVTQTPRYLIKTRGQQVTLSCSPISGHRSVSWYQQTPGQGLQFLFEYFSETQRNKGNFPGRFSGRQFSNSRSEMNVSTLELGDSALYLCASSLLSGTVNTEAFFGQGTRLTVV.

At least ten counts were recorded for this clonotype. J is TRBJ2-2 and V is TRBV6-6, with 8 nucleotides matching TRBD1. Germline values: CDR1 MNHNY, CDR2 SVGAGI (reference sequence). V dropped 5 bases and J dropped 6; count of bases not matched to a gene: 5. The CDR3 loop spans 14 amino acids. The CDR3 sequence is CASSQTGAAGELFF. As DNA, the CDR3 is TGTGCCAGCAGTCAGACAGGGGCCGCCGGGGAGCTGTTTTTT.

This clonotype was observed many times. The chain couples TRBV20-1 to TRBJ1-1; D remains unclear. Germline CDR1 and CDR2: DFQATT and SNEGSKA (reference sequence). This CDR3 region has 12 residues. The germline V and J ends were trimmed by 2 bases and 4 bases, with 8 bases remaining between them. This chain's CDR3 is CSARLAVTEAFF. The CDR3 DNA sequence: TGCAGTGCTAGACTGGCCGTCACTGAAGCTTTCTTT.

This clonotype was seen repeatedly, ten times or more. V gene TRBV12-3 or TRBV12-4 combines with J gene TRBJ1-1; D possibly corresponds to TRBD1 (6 bases). The CDR3 has 13 residues. V was cut by 5 bases and J by 10 bases, with 17 bases left in between. The CDR3 sequence is CASSVLTGQGAFF. CDR3 DNA: TGTGCCAGCAGTGTCTTAACAGGGCAGGGAGCTTTCTTT.

This clonotype occurred many times. The V gene is TRBV28, the J gene TRBJ2-5; D may be TRBD2 (6 bases). This CDR3 contains 15 residues. V lost 4 bases and J 2 bases, leaving 14 bases between the germline ends. CDR1 MDHEN and CDR2 SYDVKM come from the germline V gene. CDR3 region: CASSSRDLLQETQYF. Here the CDR3 DNA reads TGTGCCAGCAGTTCCCGGGACTTGCTTCAAGAGACCCAGTACTTC.

In its sample, this clonotype was seen many times. This chain uses TRBV6-1 with TRBJ2-2; no reliable D call. The ends were cut back, 2 bases at V and 2 bases at J, with 6 bases in the middle. Per the germline V gene, CDR1 is MNHNS and CDR2 is SASEGT. There are 14 residues in the CDR3. CDR3 sequence reads: CASSEKVNTGELFF. The DNA for the CDR3 is TGTGCCAGCAGTGAAAAAGTAAACACCGGGGAGCTGTTTTTT.

In its sample, this clonotype is medium-sized (0.01 to 0.1%). V usage is TRBV7-9 and J usage is TRBJ2-5; weak D call: TRBD2 (5 bases). The length of the CDR3 is 17 residues. Per germline, CDR1 SEHNR and CDR2 FQNEAQ (reference sequence). Trimming took off 4 bases at V and 5 bases at J, with 23 bases between the two ends. CDR3 region: CASSYFRGHMSGETQYF. The CDR3 region has the DNA TGTGCCAGCAGCTATTTCAGAGGCCATATGTCGGGGGAGACCCAGTACTTC.

This clonotype was counted ten times or more. The genes are TRBV10-3 and TRBJ2-7; D is undetermined. Germline CDR1 is ENHRY and CDR2 is SYGVKD. V lost 3 bases to trimming and J lost 7 bases, with 13 bases between them. CDR3 length equals 13 residues. CDR3 sequence reads: CAISDPGYWEQYF. The CDR3 DNA reads TGTGCCATCAGTGACCCCGGTTACTGGGAGCAGTACTTC.